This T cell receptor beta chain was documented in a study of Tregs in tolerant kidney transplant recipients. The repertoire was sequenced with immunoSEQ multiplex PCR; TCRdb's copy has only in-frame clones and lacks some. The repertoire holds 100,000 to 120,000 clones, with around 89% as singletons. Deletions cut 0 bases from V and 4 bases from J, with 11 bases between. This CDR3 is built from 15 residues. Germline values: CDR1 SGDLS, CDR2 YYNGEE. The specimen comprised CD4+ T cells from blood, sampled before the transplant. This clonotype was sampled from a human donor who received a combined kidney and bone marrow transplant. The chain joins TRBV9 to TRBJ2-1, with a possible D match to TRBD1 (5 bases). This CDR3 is CASSVEDRGYNEQFF. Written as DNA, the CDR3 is TGTGCCAGCAGCGTAGAAGATAGGGGTTACAATGAGCAGTTCTTC.